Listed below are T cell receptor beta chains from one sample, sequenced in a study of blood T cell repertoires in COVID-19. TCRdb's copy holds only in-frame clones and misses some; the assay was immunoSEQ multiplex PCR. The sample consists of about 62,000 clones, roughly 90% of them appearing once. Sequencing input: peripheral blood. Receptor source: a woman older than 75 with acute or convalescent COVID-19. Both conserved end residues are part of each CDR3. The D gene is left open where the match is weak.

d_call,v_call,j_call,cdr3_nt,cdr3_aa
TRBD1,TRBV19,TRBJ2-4,TGTGCCAGTAGAAAGACAGGGGAGGCCGTAAACATTCAGTACTTC,CASRKTGEAVNIQYF
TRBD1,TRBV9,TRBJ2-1,TGTGCCAGCAGCGTAGGGACAGGGTGGATCAATGAGCAGTTCTTC,CASSVGTGWINEQFF
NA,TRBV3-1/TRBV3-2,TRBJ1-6,TGTGCCAGCAGCCGGGCCCGCTTGCGTGATAATAATTCACCCCTCCACTTT,CASSRARLRDNNSPLHF
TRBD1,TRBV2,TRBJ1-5,TGTGCCAGCCACAGGGGGCCAACTCAGCCCCAGCATTTT,CASHRGPTQPQHF
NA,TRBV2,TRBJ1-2,TGTGCCAGCAGTGAATCCCGGGTAAGGGGCTACACCTTC,CASSESRVRGYTF
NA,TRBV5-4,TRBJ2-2,TGTGCCAGCAGCTTGGACGGTTCGGCAGCGGGCACCGGGGAGCTGTTTTTT,CASSLDGSAAGTGELFF
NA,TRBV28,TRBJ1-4,TGTGCCAGCATCTCCTGGGGGGAGGTGGGTGAAAAACTGTTTTTT,CASISWGEVGEKLFF
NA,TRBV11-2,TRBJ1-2,TGTGCCAGCAGTAATTCACAGGGACCCTATGGCTACACCTTC,CASSNSQGPYGYTF
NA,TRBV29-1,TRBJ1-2,TGCAGCGTTGGAGGGGGTAACTATGGCTACACCTTC,CSVGGGNYGYTF
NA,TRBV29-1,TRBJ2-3,TGCAGCGTTGATGGGTCTCGGGGCACAGATACGCAGTATTTT,CSVDGSRGTDTQYF
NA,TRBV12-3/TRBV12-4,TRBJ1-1,TGTGCCAGCAGCACCACAGGTACTGGTGCTTTCTTT,CASSTTGTGAFF
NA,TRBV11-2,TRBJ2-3,TGTGCCAGCAGCTCCGGACAGAGCACAGATACGCAGTATTTT,CASSSGQSTDTQYF